This TCR beta chain was profiled in a study of OX40 agonist ivuxolimab in advanced cancers. Study details: Patients treated during dose escalation were battling hepatocellular carcinoma, melanoma, renal cell or head and neck cancer.

Generated by immunoSEQ multiplex PCR, the TCRdb table keeps only in-frame clones and is missing some. Of about 86,000 clones in the sample, approximately 90% were seen once. Germline CDR1 and CDR2: SGHNT and YENEEA. V was pared by 5 bases and J by 8 bases, with 11 bases of the junction left unmatched. This CDR3 comprises 15 residues. The TCR comes from an adult with an advanced solid tumor such as melanoma, head and neck, liver or kidney cancer. The V and J genes are TRBV11-3 and TRBJ2-1; 8 bases align to TRBD2. This material consisted of CD4+ or CD8+ T cells sorted from blood, taken in a trial of the OX40 agonist ivuxolimab. The CDR3 DNA is TGTGCCAGCAGCACTGGACTAGCCCGTTCGGATGAGCAGTTCTTC. Translated, it gives CASSTGLARSDEQFF. Combining the CDR3 with reference TRBV11-3 and TRBJ2-1 gives the whole variable domain EAGVVQSPRYKIIEKKQPVAFWCNPISGHNTLYWYLQNLGQGPELLIRYENEEAVDDSQLPKDRFSAERLKGVDSTLKIQPAELGDSAVYLCASSTGLARSDEQFFGPGTRLTVL.